The 4 T cell receptor beta chains presented below share a single source sample, sequenced in a study of T cell responses to AZD1222 COVID-19 vaccine. TCRdb's copy holds only in-frame clones and misses some; the assay was immunoSEQ multiplex PCR. The sample carries 200,000 or so clones, 85% to 95% recorded once. The source material was peripheral blood, sampled on day 0 of AZD1222 vaccination. The receptors were sampled from an adult in good health.

This sequence joins TRBV28 and TRBJ2-7; tentative D call: TRBD2 (6 bases). The CDR3 length is 15 residues. V dropped 5 bases and J dropped 7 bases, with 21 bases sitting between them. Germline CDR1 MDHEN, CDR2 SYDVKM. CDR3 residues: CASSPSGTRGREQYF. CDR3 coding DNA: TGTGCCAGCAGTCCGTCTGGGACTCGAGGGAGGGAGCAGTACTTC. The whole variable domain, filled in from reference TRBV28 and TRBJ2-7, reads DVKVTQSSRYLVKRTGEKVFLECVQDMDHENMFWYRQDPGLGLRLIYFSYDVKMKEKGDIPEGYSVSREKKERFSLILESASTNQTSMYLCASSPSGTRGREQYFGPGTRLTVT.

Only a few counts were recorded for this clone. The chain links TRBV5-6 to TRBJ2-7; unclear D gene. The germline V gene has CDR1 SGHDT and CDR2 YYEEEE. Trimming left V 3 bases short and J 0 bases short, with 7 bases between. This CDR3 is 13 amino acids long. Here the CDR3 DNA reads TGTGCCAGCAGCTCCCCCAGCTCCTACGAGCAGTACTTC. Residues: CASSSPSSYEQYF.

The V and J genes are TRBV2 and TRBJ2-7; possible D gene TRBD1, 6 bases. Germline values: CDR1 SNHLY, CDR2 FYNNEI. Trimming pared 7 bases from V and 1 base from J, leaving 11 bases between. The CDR3 runs 13 residues. The CDR3 nucleotides read TGTGCCAGCACTTTGACAGGATCCTACGAGCAGTACTTC. Its protein product is CASTLTGSYEQYF.

The chain employs TRBV15 and TRBJ2-3, with 12 bases fitting TRBD2. This CDR3 has 17 amino acids. The J segment lost 2 bases and the V segment lost 4 bases, leaving 7 bases of the junction unmatched. Germline-derived CDR1 and CDR2 are LNHNV and YYDKDF (reference sequence). CDR3 amino acids: CATSTRTSGMITDTQYF. The CDR3 DNA sequence: TGTGCCACCAGCACCCGGACTAGCGGGATGATCACAGATACGCAGTATTTT. The whole variable domain, remainder taken from reference TRBV15 and TRBJ2-3, is DAMVIQNPRYQVTQFGKPVTLSCSQTLNHNVMYWYQQKSSQAPKLLFHYYDKDFNNEADTPDNFQSRRPNTSFCFLDIRSPGLGDTAMYLCATSTRTSGMITDTQYFGPGTRLTVL.